This T cell receptor (beta chain) was obtained from a study of T-cell reconstitution after alpha-beta-depleted transplantation in children. Study-wide findings and caveats: From newly produced T cells came most of the T-cell counts and diversity one year after transplant.

Concerning this clonotype: The antigen is not known.

The CDR3 extends over 15 amino acids. The germline V gene has CDR1 DFQATT and CDR2 SNEGSKA (reference sequence). Trimming took off 0 bases at V and 6 bases at J, with 17 bases between the two ends. The TCRbeta library incorporated unique molecular identifiers. MiXCR, run by TCRdb on the PCR reads, gives a single entry per CDR3 protein. This sample yields under 250,000 distinct CDR3 sequences, of which about 24% are seen a single time; about 5% belongs to the top ten. This sequence was found in a female patient aged 2 to 10 who had a stem cell transplant for congenital amegakaryocytic thrombocytopenia, so the T cells may come from the graft donor. The chain joins TRBV20-1 to TRBJ1-1; no firm D call. The sequences come from PBMCs, mostly from graft donor cells, collected 360 days after TCRalphabeta/CD19-depleted stem cell transplant. CDR3 protein: CSAREAVGEGAEAFF. The CDR3 region has the DNA TGCAGTGCTAGAGAGGCAGTCGGGGAGGGCGCTGAAGCTTTCTTT.